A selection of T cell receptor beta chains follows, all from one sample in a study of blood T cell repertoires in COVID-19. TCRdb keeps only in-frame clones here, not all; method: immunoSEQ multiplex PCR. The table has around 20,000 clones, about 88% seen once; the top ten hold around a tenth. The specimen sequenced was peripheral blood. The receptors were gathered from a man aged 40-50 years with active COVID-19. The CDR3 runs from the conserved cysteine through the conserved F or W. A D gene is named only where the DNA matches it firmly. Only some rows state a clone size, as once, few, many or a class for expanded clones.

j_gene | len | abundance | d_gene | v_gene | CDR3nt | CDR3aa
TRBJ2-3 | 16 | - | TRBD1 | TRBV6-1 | TGTGCCAGCAGTGGTTACAGGGGTACGGCCACAGATACGCAGTATTTT | CASSGYRGTATDTQYF
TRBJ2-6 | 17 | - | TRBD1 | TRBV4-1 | TGCGCCAGCAGCCAAGTAGGGACAGGGCCTGGGGCCAACGTCCTGACTTTC | CASSQVGTGPGANVLTF
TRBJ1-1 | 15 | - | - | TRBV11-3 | TGTGCCAGCAGCCCTGGTCCAAGCAAGAACACTGAAGCTTTCTTT | CASSPGPSKNTEAFF
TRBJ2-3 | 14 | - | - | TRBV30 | TGTGCCTGGAGTGGCGGGACTAGCACAGATACGCAGTATTTT | CAWSGGTSTDTQYF
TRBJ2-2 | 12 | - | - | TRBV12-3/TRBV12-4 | TGTGCCAGCAGGGTACATACCGGGGAGCTGTTTTTT | CASRVHTGELFF
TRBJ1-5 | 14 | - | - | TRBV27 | TGTGCCAGCAGTTTAGTAGGGGTCAATCAGCCCCAGCATTTT | CASSLVGVNQPQHF
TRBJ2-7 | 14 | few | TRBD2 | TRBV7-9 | TGTGCCAGCAGTTCTAGCGGGAAGCCCTACGAGCAGTACTTC | CASSSSGKPYEQYF
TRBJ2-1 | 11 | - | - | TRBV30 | TGTGCCTGGAGTGTCAGGGGTGAGCAGTTCTTC | CAWSVRGEQFF
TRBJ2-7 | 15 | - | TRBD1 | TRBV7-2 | TGTGCCAGCAGCCGGGACAGAGGATTGACCTACGAGCAGTACTTC | CASSRDRGLTYEQYF
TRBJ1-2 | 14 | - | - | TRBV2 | TGTGCCAGCATAACAGGATGGACTAACTATGGCTACACCTTC | CASITGWTNYGYTF
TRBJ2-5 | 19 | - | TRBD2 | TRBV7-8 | TGTGCCAGCAGCCCCGAAGGACCCGGGACTAGCGGGAAACAAGAGACCCAGTACTTC | CASSPEGPGTSGKQETQYF
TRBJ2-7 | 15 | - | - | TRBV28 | TGTGCCAGCAGTATAAGGCAGGGACTCATCTACGAGCAGTACTTC | CASSIRQGLIYEQYF
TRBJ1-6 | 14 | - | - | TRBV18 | TGTGCCAGCTCACCAATAGGGAGTTATTCACCCCTCCACTTT | CASSPIGSYSPLHF
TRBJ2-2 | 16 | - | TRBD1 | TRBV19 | TGTGCCAGTAGTATCCGGACAGGGCTACGCACCGGGGAGCTGTTTTTT | CASSIRTGLRTGELFF
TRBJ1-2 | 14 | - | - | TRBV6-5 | TGTGCCACAATGACAGGAATCGTTTGGTATGGCTACACCTTC | CATMTGIVWYGYTF
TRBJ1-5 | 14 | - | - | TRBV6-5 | TGTGCCAGCAGCCGACAAGTTAGCAATCAGCCCCAGCATTTT | CASSRQVSNQPQHF
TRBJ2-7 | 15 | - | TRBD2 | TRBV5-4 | TGTGCCAGCACCGTGGGGGAGGGCCCCTCCTACGAGCAGTACTTC | CASTVGEGPSYEQYF
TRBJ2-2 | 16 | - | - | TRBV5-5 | TGTGCCAGCAGCTTGATCGCGCGGGTAAACACCGGGGAGCTGTTTTTT | CASSLIARVNTGELFF
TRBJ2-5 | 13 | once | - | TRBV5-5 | TGTGCCAGCAGCCCTCAGGGGGGAGAGACCCAGTACTTC | CASSPQGGETQYF
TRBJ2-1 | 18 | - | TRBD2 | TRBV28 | TGTGCCAGCAGCAAACTCGGGACTAGCGGGAGGTCCTACAATGAGCAGTTCTTC | CASSKLGTSGRSYNEQFF
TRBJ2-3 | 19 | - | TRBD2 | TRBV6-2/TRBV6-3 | TGTGCCAGCAGTTACCTCGCGGGAGGTTGGGGGCTTGGCACAGATACGCAGTATTTT | CASSYLAGGWGLGTDTQYF
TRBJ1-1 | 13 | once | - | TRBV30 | TGTGCCTGGAATTTAGACAAGAACACTGAAGCTTTCTTT | CAWNLDKNTEAFF
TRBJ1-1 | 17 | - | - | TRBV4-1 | TGCGCCAGCAGCCAAGATGCGTCACCTATTATGAACACTGAAGCTTTCTTT | CASSQDASPIMNTEAFF
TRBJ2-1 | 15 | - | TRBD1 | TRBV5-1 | TGCGCCAGCAGCCGGGACAGCCCAGGTGGTAGTGAGCAGTTCTTC | CASSRDSPGGSEQFF
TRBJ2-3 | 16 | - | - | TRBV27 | TGTGCCAGCAGTCTAGGTGGACGGGAGTATACAGATACGCAGTATTTT | CASSLGGREYTDTQYF
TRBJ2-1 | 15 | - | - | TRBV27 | TGTGCCAGCAGTTTTGACGGGAGTTCCTACAATGAGCAGTTCTTC | CASSFDGSSYNEQFF
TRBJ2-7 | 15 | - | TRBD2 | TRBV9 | TGTGCCAGCAGCGGGGAGCAAGGACTAGCGGGCGAGCAGTACTTC | CASSGEQGLAGEQYF
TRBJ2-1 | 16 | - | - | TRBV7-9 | TGTGCCAGCAGCTCGGTTCTGGGCAGGGGGGTCTATGAGCAGTTCTTC | CASSSVLGRGVYEQFF
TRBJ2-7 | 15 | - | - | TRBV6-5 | TGTGCCAGCAGACAAACCCGGGACTTAGGTCTCGAGCAGTACTTC | CASRQTRDLGLEQYF
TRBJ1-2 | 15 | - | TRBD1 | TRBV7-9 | TGTGCCAGCAGCCTCCAGGGGGCAATGAACTATGGCTACACCTTC | CASSLQGAMNYGYTF
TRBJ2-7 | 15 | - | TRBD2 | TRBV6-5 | TGTGCCAGCAACGTAGCGGGAGGCCCCTCCTACGAGCAGTACTTC | CASNVAGGPSYEQYF
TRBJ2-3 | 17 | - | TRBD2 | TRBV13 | TGTGCCAGCAGCTTAGGGCTAGCGGGATTAAACACAGATACGCAGTATTTT | CASSLGLAGLNTDTQYF
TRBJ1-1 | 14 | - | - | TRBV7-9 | TGTGCCAGCAGCTCGATACAGGGGAACACTGAAGCTTTCTTT | CASSSIQGNTEAFF
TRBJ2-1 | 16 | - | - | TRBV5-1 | TGCGCCAGCAGCTTGGTGATAGCGGCCTTGGGCAATGAGCAGTTCTTC | CASSLVIAALGNEQFF
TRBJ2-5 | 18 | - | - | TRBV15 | TGTGCCACCAGCCGAGGGTGGGTTGCTAATGAGGGCCAAGAGACCCAGTACTTC | CATSRGWVANEGQETQYF
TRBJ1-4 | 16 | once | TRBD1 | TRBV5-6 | TGTGCCAGCAGCATCGGGGACAGGGTCACTAATGAAAAACTGTTTTTT | CASSIGDRVTNEKLFF
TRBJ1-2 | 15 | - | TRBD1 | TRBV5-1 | TGCGCCAGCTCCAGAGGGGACAGGGATTTATATGGCTACACCTTC | CASSRGDRDLYGYTF
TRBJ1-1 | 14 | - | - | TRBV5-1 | TGCGCCAGCAGCTTGGAGGGGGTGAACACTGAAGCTTTCTTT | CASSLEGVNTEAFF
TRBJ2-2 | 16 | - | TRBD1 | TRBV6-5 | TGTGCCAGCAGTTACCAACGACAGGGTGGGACCGGGGAGCTGTTTTTT | CASSYQRQGGTGELFF